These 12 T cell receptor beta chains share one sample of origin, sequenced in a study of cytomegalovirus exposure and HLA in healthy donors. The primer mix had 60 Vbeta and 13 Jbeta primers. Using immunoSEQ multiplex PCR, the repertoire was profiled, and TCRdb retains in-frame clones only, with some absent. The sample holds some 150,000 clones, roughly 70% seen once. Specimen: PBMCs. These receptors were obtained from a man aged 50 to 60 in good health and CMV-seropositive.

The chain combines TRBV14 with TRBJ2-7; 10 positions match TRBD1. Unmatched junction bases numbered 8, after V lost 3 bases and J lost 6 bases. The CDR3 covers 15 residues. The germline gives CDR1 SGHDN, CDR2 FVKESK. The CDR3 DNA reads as TGTGCCAGCAGCCAGGCGGGACAGGGGATTTCCGAGCAGTACTTC. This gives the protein CASSQAGQGISEQYF.

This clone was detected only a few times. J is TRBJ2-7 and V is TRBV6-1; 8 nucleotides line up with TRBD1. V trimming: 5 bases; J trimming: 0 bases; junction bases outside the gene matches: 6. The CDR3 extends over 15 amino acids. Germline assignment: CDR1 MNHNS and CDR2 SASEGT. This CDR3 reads CASSQSGTGSYEQYF. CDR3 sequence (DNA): TGTGCCAGCAGTCAATCCGGGACAGGCTCCTACGAGCAGTACTTC.

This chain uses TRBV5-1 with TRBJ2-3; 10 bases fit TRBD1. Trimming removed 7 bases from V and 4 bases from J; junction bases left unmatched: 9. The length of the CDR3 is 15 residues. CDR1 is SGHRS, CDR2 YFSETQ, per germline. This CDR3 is CASHEGGQGADTQYF. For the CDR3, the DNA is TGCGCCAGCCACGAGGGTGGACAGGGGGCAGATACGCAGTATTTT. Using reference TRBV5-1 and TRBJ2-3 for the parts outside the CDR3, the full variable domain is KAGVTQTPRYLIKTRGQQVTLSCSPISGHRSVSWYQQTPGQGLQFLFEYFSETQRNKGNFPGRFSGRQFSNSRSEMNVSTLELGDSALYLCASHEGGQGADTQYFGPGTRLTVL.

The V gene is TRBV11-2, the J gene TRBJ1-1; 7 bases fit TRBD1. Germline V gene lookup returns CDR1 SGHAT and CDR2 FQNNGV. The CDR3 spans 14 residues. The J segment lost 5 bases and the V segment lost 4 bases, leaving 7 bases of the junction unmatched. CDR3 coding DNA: TGTGCCAGCAGCTCAGGAGGGGGCGTAACTGAAGCTTTCTTT. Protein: CASSSGGGVTEAFF.

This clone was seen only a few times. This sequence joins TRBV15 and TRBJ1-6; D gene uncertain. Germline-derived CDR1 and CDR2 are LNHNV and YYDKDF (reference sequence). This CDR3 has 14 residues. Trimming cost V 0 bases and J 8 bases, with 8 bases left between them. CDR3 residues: CATSRDTVDSPLHF. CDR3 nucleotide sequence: TGTGCCACCAGCAGAGACACAGTTGATTCACCCCTCCACTTT.

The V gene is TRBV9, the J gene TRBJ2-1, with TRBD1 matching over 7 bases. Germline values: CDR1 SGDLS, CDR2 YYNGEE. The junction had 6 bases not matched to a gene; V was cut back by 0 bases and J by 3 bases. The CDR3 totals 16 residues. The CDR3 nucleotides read TGTGCCAGCAGCGTAGAGGGACAGATGCGCTACAATGAGCAGTTCTTC. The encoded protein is CASSVEGQMRYNEQFF.

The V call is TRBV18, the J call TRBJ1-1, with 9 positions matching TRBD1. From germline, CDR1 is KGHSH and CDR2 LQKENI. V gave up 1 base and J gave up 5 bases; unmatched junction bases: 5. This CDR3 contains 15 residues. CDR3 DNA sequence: TGTGCCAGCTCACCACAGAACAGGGGGCGTACTGAAGCTTTCTTT. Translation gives CASSPQNRGRTEAFF.

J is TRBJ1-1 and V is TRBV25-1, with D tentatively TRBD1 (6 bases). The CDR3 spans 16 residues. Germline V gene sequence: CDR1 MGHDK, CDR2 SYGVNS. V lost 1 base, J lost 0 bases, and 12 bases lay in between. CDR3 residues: CASSEFRGPLNTEAFF. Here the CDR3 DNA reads TGTGCCAGCAGTGAATTCAGGGGACCTTTGAACACTGAAGCTTTCTTT.

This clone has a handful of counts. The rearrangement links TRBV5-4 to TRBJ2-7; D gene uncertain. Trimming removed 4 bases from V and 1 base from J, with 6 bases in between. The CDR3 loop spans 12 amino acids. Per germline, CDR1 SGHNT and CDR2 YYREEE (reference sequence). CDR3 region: CASSVQSYEQYF. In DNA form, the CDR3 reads TGTGCCAGCAGCGTCCAATCCTACGAGCAGTACTTC.

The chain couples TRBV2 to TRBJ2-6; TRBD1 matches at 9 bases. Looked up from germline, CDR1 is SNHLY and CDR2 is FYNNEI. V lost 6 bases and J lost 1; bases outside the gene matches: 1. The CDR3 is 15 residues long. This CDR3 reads CASRGTGSGANVLTF. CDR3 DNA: TGTGCCAGCAGAGGGACAGGGTCTGGGGCCAACGTCCTGACTTTC.

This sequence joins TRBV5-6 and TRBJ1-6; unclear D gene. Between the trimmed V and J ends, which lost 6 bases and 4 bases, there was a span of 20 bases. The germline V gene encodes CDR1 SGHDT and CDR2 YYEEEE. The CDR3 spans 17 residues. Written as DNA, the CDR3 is TGTGCCAGCACCCTGGGCGGGCCCCTATTTTATAATTCACCCCTCCACTTT. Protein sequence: CASTLGGPLFYNSPLHF.

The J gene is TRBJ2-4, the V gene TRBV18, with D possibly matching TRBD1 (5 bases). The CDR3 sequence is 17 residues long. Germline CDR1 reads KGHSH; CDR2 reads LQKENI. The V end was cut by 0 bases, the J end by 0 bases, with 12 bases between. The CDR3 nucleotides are TGTGCCAGCTCACCACCCAGTGCAGGGTCAGCCAAAAACATTCAGTACTTC. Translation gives CASSPPSAGSAKNIQYF.